The present TCR beta chain was sequenced within a study of T-cell memory formation after mild COVID-19. Study-level information: Largely donor-specific TCR clusters were found.

Germline V CDR1 and CDR2: SGHTA, FQGNSA. Trimming pared 3 bases from V and 3 bases from J, leaving 8 bases between. The CDR3 consists of 13 residues. TCRdb reprocessed the 5' RACE reads via MiXCR and lists one record per CDR3 protein. The sample has approximately 300,000 distinct CDR3 sequences; approximately 15% are singletons. Sequencing used PBMCs or a T cell subset sorted from them (not recorded which). The receptor was isolated from a man between 18 and 29 years old who had mild COVID-19 (a few samples of this study predate the infection). Cell type and time point are not known. The rearrangement uses TRBV7-2 and TRBJ1-2, with D perhaps TRBD1 (5 bases). The CDR3 loop is CASSFGGYYGYTF. As DNA, the CDR3 is TGTGCCAGCAGCTTCGGGGGGTACTATGGCTACACCTTC. Filled out from reference TRBV7-2 and TRBJ1-2, the complete variable domain reads GAGVSQSPSNKVTEKGKDVELRCDPISGHTALYWYRQSLGQGLEFLIYFQGNSAPDKSGLPSDRFSAERTGGSVSTLTIQRTQQEDSAVYLCASSFGGYYGYTFGSGTRLTVV.